These T cell receptor beta chains were read from a single sample in a study of blood T cell repertoires in COVID-19. The repertoire was sequenced with immunoSEQ multiplex PCR; TCRdb's copy has only in-frame clones and lacks some. The sample yields more than 90,000 clones, roughly 90% seen once. The sequencing input was peripheral blood. These receptors were collected from a human donor in a cohort sampled during active COVID-19. Both conserved end residues are part of each CDR3. D genes are given only for firm matches. The size entry is marked missing in some rows and otherwise reads once, few, many or a size class.

v_gene: TRBV2
j_gene: TRBJ2-6
abundance: NA
d_gene: NA
CDR3nt: TGTGCCAGCAGTCTAGGCCTCGGGGCCAACGTCCTGACTTTC
CDR3aa: CASSLGLGANVLTF

v_gene: TRBV7-3
j_gene: TRBJ2-1
abundance: NA
d_gene: NA
CDR3nt: TGTGCCAGCAGCTTAACGCGGGGCGGACATGAGCAGTTCTTC
CDR3aa: CASSLTRGGHEQFF

v_gene: TRBV19
j_gene: TRBJ1-5
abundance: NA
d_gene: NA
CDR3nt: TGTGCCAGTAGTTCTGGAGGCTGGAGCAATCAGCCCCAGCATTTT
CDR3aa: CASSSGGWSNQPQHF

v_gene: TRBV6-5
j_gene: TRBJ1-1
abundance: NA
d_gene: TRBD1
CDR3nt: TGTGCCAGCAACAGGGGGGACACTGAAGCTTTCTTT
CDR3aa: CASNRGDTEAFF

v_gene: TRBV11-2
j_gene: TRBJ2-5
abundance: NA
d_gene: TRBD2
CDR3nt: TGTGCCAGCAGCCCCATCGCCGGGACTAGCGGGTGGGAGACCCAGTACTTC
CDR3aa: CASSPIAGTSGWETQYF

v_gene: TRBV20-1
j_gene: TRBJ2-1
abundance: NA
d_gene: NA
CDR3nt: TGCAGTGCTAGTTTCCTAAACTCCTACAATGAGCAGTTCTTC
CDR3aa: CSASFLNSYNEQFF

v_gene: TRBV6-5
j_gene: TRBJ1-1
abundance: NA
d_gene: TRBD1
CDR3nt: TGTGCCAGCAGTAAGCAGGGGGCTAAAACTGAAGCTTTCTTT
CDR3aa: CASSKQGAKTEAFF

v_gene: TRBV19
j_gene: TRBJ2-7
abundance: NA
d_gene: TRBD1
CDR3nt: TGTGCCAGTAGTACCCGTTCTGTGACAGGGCGGTACGAGCAGTACTTC
CDR3aa: CASSTRSVTGRYEQYF

v_gene: TRBV30
j_gene: TRBJ1-1
abundance: NA
d_gene: NA
CDR3nt: TGTGCCTGGAGAGGCAGGGAAGAAGCTTTCTTT
CDR3aa: CAWRGREEAFF

v_gene: TRBV18
j_gene: TRBJ1-5
abundance: NA
d_gene: NA
CDR3nt: TGTGCCAGCTCACCAGCGGGGAATCAGCCCCAGCATTTT
CDR3aa: CASSPAGNQPQHF

v_gene: TRBV25-1
j_gene: TRBJ1-2
abundance: few
d_gene: TRBD1
CDR3nt: TGTGCCAGCAGTGAAAACAGGGGCGGCTATGGCTACACCTTC
CDR3aa: CASSENRGGYGYTF

v_gene: TRBV7-9
j_gene: TRBJ2-5
abundance: NA
d_gene: NA
CDR3nt: TGTGCCAGCAGCCTTAGCGGTGGGACCCAGTACTTC
CDR3aa: CASSLSGGTQYF

v_gene: TRBV10-3
j_gene: TRBJ1-1
abundance: NA
d_gene: TRBD1
CDR3nt: TGTGCCATCTCGGACAGGATGAACACTGAAGCTTTCTTT
CDR3aa: CAISDRMNTEAFF

v_gene: TRBV19
j_gene: TRBJ1-6
abundance: once
d_gene: TRBD1
CDR3nt: TGTGCCAGTAGTCTAGACAGGGGTGATAATTCACCCCTCCACTTT
CDR3aa: CASSLDRGDNSPLHF

v_gene: TRBV5-1
j_gene: TRBJ1-2
abundance: few
d_gene: NA
CDR3nt: TGCGCCAGCAGCTTGGCAGTGACCCACCCGGGGGGCGGCTACACCTTC
CDR3aa: CASSLAVTHPGGGYTF

v_gene: TRBV6-8
j_gene: TRBJ2-7
abundance: NA
d_gene: TRBD1
CDR3nt: TGTGCCAGCAGGTTCCTGTGGGACAGGGGGCAACACGAGCAGTACTTC
CDR3aa: CASRFLWDRGQHEQYF

v_gene: TRBV27
j_gene: TRBJ2-7
abundance: NA
d_gene: TRBD1
CDR3nt: TGTGCCAGCAGGAAATCAGGGGGCTTAAGGTACGAGCAGTACTTC
CDR3aa: CASRKSGGLRYEQYF

v_gene: TRBV18
j_gene: TRBJ2-5
abundance: once
d_gene: NA
CDR3nt: TGTGCCAGCTCACCACAGGGGGTGAACGAAGGAGAGACCCAGTACTTC
CDR3aa: CASSPQGVNEGETQYF

v_gene: TRBV10-3
j_gene: TRBJ2-3
abundance: NA
d_gene: TRBD2
CDR3nt: TGTGCCATCAGTGATTTAGCGGGGGGTCGCACAGATACGCAGTATTTT
CDR3aa: CAISDLAGGRTDTQYF

v_gene: TRBV7-2
j_gene: TRBJ2-5
abundance: NA
d_gene: NA
CDR3nt: TGTGCCAGCAGCGCTCAAAGCGAGACCCAGTACTTC
CDR3aa: CASSAQSETQYF

v_gene: TRBV28
j_gene: TRBJ1-5
abundance: once
d_gene: TRBD1
CDR3nt: TGTGCCAGCAGTCCCCTGACAGGGGGAGATCAGCCCCAGCATTTT
CDR3aa: CASSPLTGGDQPQHF

v_gene: TRBV11-3
j_gene: TRBJ1-2
abundance: NA
d_gene: NA
CDR3nt: TGTGCCAGCAGCTTAGATCGGTATTCCGGCGGTGGCTACACCTTC
CDR3aa: CASSLDRYSGGGYTF

v_gene: TRBV27
j_gene: TRBJ2-6
abundance: NA
d_gene: NA
CDR3nt: TGTGCCAGCAGTCCATACAGGGCTGGGGCCAACGTCCTGACTTTC
CDR3aa: CASSPYRAGANVLTF

v_gene: TRBV27
j_gene: TRBJ2-3
abundance: NA
d_gene: NA
CDR3nt: TGTGCCAGCAGTAAACCGGGACTCAGCACAGATACGCAGTATTTT
CDR3aa: CASSKPGLSTDTQYF

v_gene: TRBV5-4
j_gene: TRBJ1-1
abundance: NA
d_gene: TRBD1
CDR3nt: TGTGCCAGCAGGTTGTCGCCCCGGGACAGGATCACTGAAGCTTTCTTT
CDR3aa: CASRLSPRDRITEAFF

v_gene: TRBV4-2
j_gene: TRBJ1-5
abundance: NA
d_gene: NA
CDR3nt: TGTGCCAGCAGGGGGGGGGACGGCAATCAGCCCCAGCATTTT
CDR3aa: CASRGGDGNQPQHF

v_gene: TRBV25-1
j_gene: TRBJ2-7
abundance: NA
d_gene: NA
CDR3nt: TGTGCCAGCGGAGGATCGACATACCCTTACGAGCAGTACTTC
CDR3aa: CASGGSTYPYEQYF

v_gene: TRBV6-5
j_gene: TRBJ2-1
abundance: NA
d_gene: NA
CDR3nt: TGTGCCAGCTCCCCCTCACGGAATGAGCAGTTCTTC
CDR3aa: CASSPSRNEQFF

v_gene: TRBV11-2
j_gene: TRBJ2-7
abundance: NA
d_gene: NA
CDR3nt: TGTGCCAGCAGCTTCGGTTTCGAGCAGTACTTC
CDR3aa: CASSFGFEQYF

v_gene: TRBV5-4
j_gene: TRBJ2-1
abundance: once
d_gene: TRBD2
CDR3nt: TGTGCCAGCAGCGACCCGCGGGGGGCCTCCTACAATGAGCAGTTCTTC
CDR3aa: CASSDPRGASYNEQFF

v_gene: TRBV7-9
j_gene: TRBJ1-4
abundance: NA
d_gene: NA
CDR3nt: TGTGCCAGCAGCCTATATGAAAAACTGTTTTTT
CDR3aa: CASSLYEKLFF

v_gene: TRBV5-1
j_gene: TRBJ2-5
abundance: NA
d_gene: TRBD2
CDR3nt: TGCGCCAGCAGCGGAGGACTAGCGGGGGGACAAGAGACCCAGTACTTC
CDR3aa: CASSGGLAGGQETQYF

v_gene: TRBV28
j_gene: TRBJ1-3
abundance: NA
d_gene: NA
CDR3nt: TGTGCCAGCAGTTTTTATGGGGGCCTCTCTGGAAACACCATATATTTT
CDR3aa: CASSFYGGLSGNTIYF

v_gene: TRBV11-3
j_gene: TRBJ2-5
abundance: NA
d_gene: NA
CDR3nt: TGTGCCAGCAGCCCCGGAGAGGGCCCAGCGTCCGGGGAGACCCAGTACTTC
CDR3aa: CASSPGEGPASGETQYF

v_gene: TRBV3-1/TRBV3-2
j_gene: TRBJ2-1
abundance: NA
d_gene: TRBD2
CDR3nt: TGTGCCAGCAGCCAGACACTAGCGGGAGGGTTGAATGAGCAGTTCTTC
CDR3aa: CASSQTLAGGLNEQFF

v_gene: TRBV15
j_gene: TRBJ1-5
abundance: NA
d_gene: NA
CDR3nt: TGTGCCACCAGCAGAGAGCGACAGGCTAGCAATCAGCCCCAGCATTTT
CDR3aa: CATSRERQASNQPQHF